The entry below describes one T cell receptor (beta chain). The sample comes from a study of technical replicates of blood from four donors. Between the trimmed V and J ends, which lost 6 bases and 1 base, there was a span of 12 bases. Germline-derived CDR1 and CDR2 are SNHLY and FYNNEI. CDR3 length equals 14 residues. Repertoires were generated with immunoSEQ multiplex PCR, while TCRdb's copy carries only in-frame clones and drops some. Of tens of thousands of clones listed, about nine tenths are singletons. This TCR came from a human donor in good health. Specimen: T cells isolated from PBMCs. The chain joins TRBV2 to TRBJ2-5; TRBD1 is a possible D gene (5 bases). DNA of the CDR3: TGTGCCAGCAGCTACAGGCTCTCCCAAGAGACCCAGTACTTC. It is translated as CASSYRLSQETQYF.